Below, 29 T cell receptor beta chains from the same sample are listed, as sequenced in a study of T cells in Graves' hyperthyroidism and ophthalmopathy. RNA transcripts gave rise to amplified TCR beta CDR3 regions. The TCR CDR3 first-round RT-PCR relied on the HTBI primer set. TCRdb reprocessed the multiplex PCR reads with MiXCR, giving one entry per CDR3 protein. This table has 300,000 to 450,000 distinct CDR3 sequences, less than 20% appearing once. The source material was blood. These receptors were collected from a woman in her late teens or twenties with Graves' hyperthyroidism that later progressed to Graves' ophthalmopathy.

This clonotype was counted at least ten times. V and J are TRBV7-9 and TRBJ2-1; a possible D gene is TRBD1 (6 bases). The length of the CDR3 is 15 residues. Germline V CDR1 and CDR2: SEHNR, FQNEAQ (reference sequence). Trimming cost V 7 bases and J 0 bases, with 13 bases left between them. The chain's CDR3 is CASIIDRRSYNEQFF. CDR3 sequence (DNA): TGTGCCAGCATTATCGACAGGCGCTCCTACAATGAGCAGTTCTTC. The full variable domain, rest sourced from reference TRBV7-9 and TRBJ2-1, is DTGVSQNPRHKITKRGQNVTFRCDPISEHNRLYWYRQTLGQGPEFLTYFQNEAQLEKSRLLSDRFSAERPKGSFSTLEIQRTEQGDSAMYLCASIIDRRSYNEQFFGPGTRLTVL.

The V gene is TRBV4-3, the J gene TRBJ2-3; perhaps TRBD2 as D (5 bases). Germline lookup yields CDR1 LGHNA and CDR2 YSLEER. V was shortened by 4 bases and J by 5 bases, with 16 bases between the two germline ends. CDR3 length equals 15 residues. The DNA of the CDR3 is TGCGCCAGCAGCCCCGTACTGGGAGAGGGAGATACGCAGTATTTT. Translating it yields CASSPVLGEGDTQYF.

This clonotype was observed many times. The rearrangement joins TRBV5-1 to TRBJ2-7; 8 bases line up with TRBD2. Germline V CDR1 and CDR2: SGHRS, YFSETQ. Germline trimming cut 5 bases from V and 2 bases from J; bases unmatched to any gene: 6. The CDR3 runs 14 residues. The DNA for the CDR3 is TGCGCCAGCAGGCTTCATAGCGGGACCTACGAGCAGTACTTC. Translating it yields CASRLHSGTYEQYF.

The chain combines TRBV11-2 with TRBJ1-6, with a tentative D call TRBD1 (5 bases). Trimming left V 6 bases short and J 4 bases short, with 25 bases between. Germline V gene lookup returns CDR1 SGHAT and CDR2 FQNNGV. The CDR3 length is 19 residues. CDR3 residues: CASRDTRGPSGPYNSPLHF. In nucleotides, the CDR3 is TGTGCCAGCAGGGATACTAGGGGTCCTTCGGGACCTTATAATTCACCCCTCCACTTT.

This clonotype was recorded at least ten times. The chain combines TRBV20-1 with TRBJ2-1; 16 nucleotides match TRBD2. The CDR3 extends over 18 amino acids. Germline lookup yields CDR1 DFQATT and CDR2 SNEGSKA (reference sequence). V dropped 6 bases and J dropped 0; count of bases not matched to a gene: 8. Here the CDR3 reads CSAGTSGRGRSSYNEQFF. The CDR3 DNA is TGCAGTGCGGGGACTAGCGGGAGGGGAAGAAGCTCCTACAATGAGCAGTTCTTC.

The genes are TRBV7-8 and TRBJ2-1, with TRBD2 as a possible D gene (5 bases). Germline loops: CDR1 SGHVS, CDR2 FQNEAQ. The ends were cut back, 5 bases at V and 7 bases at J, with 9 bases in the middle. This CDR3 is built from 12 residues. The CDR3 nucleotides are TGTGCCAGCAGCCATCCGGGGAATGAGCAGTTCTTC. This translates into CASSHPGNEQFF.

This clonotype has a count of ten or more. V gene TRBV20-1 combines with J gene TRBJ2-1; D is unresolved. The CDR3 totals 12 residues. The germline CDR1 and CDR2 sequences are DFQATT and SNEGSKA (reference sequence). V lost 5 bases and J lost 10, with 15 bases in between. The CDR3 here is CSAPAGASEQFF. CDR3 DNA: TGCAGTGCTCCTGCTGGCGCTTCCGAGCAGTTCTTC.

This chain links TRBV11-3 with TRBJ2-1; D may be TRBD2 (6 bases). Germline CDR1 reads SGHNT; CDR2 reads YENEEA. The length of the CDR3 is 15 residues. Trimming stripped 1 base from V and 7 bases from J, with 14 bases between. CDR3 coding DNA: TGTGCCAGCAGCTTAGTTGGAGGGACCCTAAATGAGCAGTTCTTC. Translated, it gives CASSLVGGTLNEQFF.

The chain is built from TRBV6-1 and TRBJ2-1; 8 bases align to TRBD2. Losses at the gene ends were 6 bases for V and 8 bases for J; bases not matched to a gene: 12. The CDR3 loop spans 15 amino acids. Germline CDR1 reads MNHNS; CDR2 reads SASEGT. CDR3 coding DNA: TGTGCCAGCAGGGAAACAGCGGGAGTTCGGGATGAGCAGTTCTTC. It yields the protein CASRETAGVRDEQFF.

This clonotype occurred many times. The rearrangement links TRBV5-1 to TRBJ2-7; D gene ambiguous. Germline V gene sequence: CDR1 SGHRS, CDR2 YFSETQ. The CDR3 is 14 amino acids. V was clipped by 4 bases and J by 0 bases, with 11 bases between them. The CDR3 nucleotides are TGCGCCAGCAGCAACGGCGGTAGCTCCTACGAGCAGTACTTC. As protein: CASSNGGSSYEQYF.

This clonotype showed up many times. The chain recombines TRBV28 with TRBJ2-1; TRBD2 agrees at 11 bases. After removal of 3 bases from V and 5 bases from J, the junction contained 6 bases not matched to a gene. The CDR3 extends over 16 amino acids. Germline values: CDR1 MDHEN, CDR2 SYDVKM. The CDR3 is CASSLDRSGRDNEQFF. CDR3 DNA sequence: TGTGCCAGCAGTTTGGACCGTAGCGGGAGGGACAATGAGCAGTTCTTC.

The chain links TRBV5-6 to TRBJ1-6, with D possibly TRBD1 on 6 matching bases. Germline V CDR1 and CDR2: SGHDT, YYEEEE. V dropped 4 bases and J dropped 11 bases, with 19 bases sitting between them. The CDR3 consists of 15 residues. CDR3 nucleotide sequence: TGTGCCAGCAGCCCGACAGGTGAAATGGGTCCACCCCTCCACTTT. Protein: CASSPTGEMGPPLHF.

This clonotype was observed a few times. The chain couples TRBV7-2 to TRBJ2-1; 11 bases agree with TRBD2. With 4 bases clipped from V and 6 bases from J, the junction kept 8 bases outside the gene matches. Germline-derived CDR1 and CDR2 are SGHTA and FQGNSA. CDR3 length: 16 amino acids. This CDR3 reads CASSSPGLAAINEQFF. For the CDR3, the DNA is TGTGCCAGCAGCTCGCCGGGACTAGCGGCGATCAATGAGCAGTTCTTC.

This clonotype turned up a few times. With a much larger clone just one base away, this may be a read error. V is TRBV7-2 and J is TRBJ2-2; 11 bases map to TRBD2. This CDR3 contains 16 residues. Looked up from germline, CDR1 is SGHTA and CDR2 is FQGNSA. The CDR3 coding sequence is TGTGCCGGCAGCCTTACTAGCGGGAGAATCTCCGGGGAGCTGTTTTTT. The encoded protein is CAGSLTSGRISGELFF.

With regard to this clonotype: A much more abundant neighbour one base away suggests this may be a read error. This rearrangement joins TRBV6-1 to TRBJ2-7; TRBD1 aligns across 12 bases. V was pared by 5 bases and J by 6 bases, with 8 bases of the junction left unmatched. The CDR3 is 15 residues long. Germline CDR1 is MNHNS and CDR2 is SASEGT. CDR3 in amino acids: CASSPGTGGSSEQYF. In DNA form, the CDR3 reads TGTGCCAGCAGTCCCGGGACAGGGGGCTCCAGCGAGCAGTACTTC.

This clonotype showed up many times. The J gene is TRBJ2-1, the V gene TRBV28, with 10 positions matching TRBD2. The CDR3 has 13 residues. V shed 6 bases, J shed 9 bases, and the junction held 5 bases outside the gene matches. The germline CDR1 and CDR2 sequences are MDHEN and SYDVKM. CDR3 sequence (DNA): TGTGCCAGCAGGAAGCGGGGGGGCGGTGAGCAGTTCTTC. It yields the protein CASRKRGGGEQFF.

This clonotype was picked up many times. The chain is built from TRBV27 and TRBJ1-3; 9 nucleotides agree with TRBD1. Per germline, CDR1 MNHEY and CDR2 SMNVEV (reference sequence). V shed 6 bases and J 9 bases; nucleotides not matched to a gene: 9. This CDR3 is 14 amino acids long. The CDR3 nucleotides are TGTGCCAGCAGGCCACCGGGACAGGGACGCACCATATATTTT. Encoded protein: CASRPPGQGRTIYF.

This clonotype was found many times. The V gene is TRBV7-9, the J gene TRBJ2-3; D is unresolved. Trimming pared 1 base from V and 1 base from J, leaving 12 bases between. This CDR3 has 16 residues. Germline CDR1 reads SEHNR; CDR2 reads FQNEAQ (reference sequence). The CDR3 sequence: CASSLVVLPGTDTQYF. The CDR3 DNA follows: TGTGCCAGCAGCTTAGTCGTGTTACCTGGCACAGATACGCAGTATTTT.

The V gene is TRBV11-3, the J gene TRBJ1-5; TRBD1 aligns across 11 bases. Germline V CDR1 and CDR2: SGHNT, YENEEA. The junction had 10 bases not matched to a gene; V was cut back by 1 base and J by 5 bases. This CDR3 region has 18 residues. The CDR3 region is CASSLARTGGYNYQPQHF. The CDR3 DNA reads TGTGCCAGCAGCTTAGCCAGGACAGGGGGCTATAATTATCAGCCCCAGCATTTT.

For the CDR3, the DNA is TGTGCCAGCAGCTTAGGTCGGCTATATGGCTACACCTTC. Its protein product is CASSLGRLYGYTF. The chain recombines TRBV5-6 with TRBJ1-2; D ambiguous. Trimming cost V 2 bases and J 5 bases, with 10 bases left between them. The germline V gene has CDR1 SGHDT and CDR2 YYEEEE. The CDR3 sequence is 13 residues long.

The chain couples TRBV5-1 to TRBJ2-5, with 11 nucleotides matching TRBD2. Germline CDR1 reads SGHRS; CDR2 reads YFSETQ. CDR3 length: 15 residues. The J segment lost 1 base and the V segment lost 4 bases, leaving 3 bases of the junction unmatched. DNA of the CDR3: TGCGCCAGCAGCGTAGCGGGAGGGCTCCAAGAGACCCAGTACTTC. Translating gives CASSVAGGLQETQYF.

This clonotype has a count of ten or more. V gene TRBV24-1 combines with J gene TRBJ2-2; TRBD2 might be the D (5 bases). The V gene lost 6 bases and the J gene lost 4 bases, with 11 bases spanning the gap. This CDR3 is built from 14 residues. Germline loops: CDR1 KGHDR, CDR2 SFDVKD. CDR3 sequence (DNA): TGTGCCACCAGTAACTTGGGGAGCACCGGGGAGCTGTTTTTT. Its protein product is CATSNLGSTGELFF.

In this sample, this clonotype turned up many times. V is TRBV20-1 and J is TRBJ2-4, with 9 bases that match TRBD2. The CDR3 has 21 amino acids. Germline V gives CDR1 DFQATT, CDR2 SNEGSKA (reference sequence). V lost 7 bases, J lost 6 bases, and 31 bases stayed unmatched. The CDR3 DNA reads TGCAGTGTCCCACCCCGGGGCAGTCAGGGCGCGCTAGCGGGGACCCTAAACATTCAGTACTTC. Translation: CSVPPRGSQGALAGTLNIQYF.

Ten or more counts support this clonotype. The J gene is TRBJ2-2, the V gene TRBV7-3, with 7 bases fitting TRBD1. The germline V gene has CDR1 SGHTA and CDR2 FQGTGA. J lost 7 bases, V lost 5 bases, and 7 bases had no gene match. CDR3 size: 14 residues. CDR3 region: CASSLQGSNGELFF. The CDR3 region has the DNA TGTGCCAGCAGCCTACAGGGGTCTAACGGGGAGCTGTTTTTT.

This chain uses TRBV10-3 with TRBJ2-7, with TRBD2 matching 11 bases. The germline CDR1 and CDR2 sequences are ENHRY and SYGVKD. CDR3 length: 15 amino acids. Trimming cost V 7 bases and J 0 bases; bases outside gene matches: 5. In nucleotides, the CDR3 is TGTGCCATCAAAAAGACTAGCGGGAACTCCTACGAGCAGTACTTC. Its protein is CAIKKTSGNSYEQYF.

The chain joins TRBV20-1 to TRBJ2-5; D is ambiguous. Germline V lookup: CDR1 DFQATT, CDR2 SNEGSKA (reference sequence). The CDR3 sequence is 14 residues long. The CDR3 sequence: CSPHVALGEETQYF. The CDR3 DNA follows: TGCAGCCCCCACGTGGCGCTCGGAGAGGAGACCCAGTACTTC.

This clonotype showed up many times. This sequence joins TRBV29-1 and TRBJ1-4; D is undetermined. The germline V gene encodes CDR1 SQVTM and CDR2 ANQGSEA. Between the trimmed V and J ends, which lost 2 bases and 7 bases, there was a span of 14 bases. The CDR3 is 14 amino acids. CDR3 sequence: CSVEFPGSGEKLFF. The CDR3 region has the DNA TGCAGCGTTGAATTTCCGGGGTCGGGTGAAAAACTGTTTTTT.

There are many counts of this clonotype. The CDR3 reads CASSSWDSPSSYEQYF. The DNA for the CDR3 is TGTGCCAGCAGCTCGTGGGACAGTCCGAGCTCCTACGAGCAGTACTTC. The genes are TRBV11-2 and TRBJ2-7, with TRBD1 matching over 7 bases. CDR3 length equals 16 residues. The germline V gene has CDR1 SGHAT and CDR2 FQNNGV. V lost 4 bases and J lost 0; bases outside the gene matches: 9. The full variable domain, its missing parts supplied by reference TRBV11-2 and TRBJ2-7, is EAGVAQSPRYKIIEKRQSVAFWCNPISGHATLYWYQQILGQGPKLLIQFQNNGVVDDSQLPKDRFSAERLKGVDSTLKIQPAKLEDSAVYLCASSSWDSPSSYEQYFGPGTRLTVT.

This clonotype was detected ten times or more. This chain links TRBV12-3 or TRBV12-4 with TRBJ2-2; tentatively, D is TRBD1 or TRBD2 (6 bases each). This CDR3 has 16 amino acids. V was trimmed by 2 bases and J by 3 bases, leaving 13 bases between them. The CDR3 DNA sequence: TGTGCCAGCAGTTTAAGGAGGGGGGAGTACACCGGGGAGCTGTTTTTT. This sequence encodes CASSLRRGEYTGELFF.